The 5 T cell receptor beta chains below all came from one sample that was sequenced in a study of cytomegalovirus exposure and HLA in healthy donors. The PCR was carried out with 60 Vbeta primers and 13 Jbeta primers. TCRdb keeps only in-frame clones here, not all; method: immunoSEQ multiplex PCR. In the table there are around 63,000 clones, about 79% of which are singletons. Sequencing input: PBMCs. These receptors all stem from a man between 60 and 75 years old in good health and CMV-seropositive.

CDR3 in amino acids: CASSTRQAYSPLHF. DNA for the CDR3: TGTGCCAGCAGCACGAGACAGGCATACTCACCCCTCCACTTT. This chain joins TRBV7-9 and TRBJ1-6; TRBD1 is a possible D gene (6 bases). The CDR3 totals 14 residues. With 5 bases removed from V and 10 bases from J, the gap between germline ends came to 15 bases. Germline loops: CDR1 SEHNR, CDR2 FQNEAQ (reference sequence).

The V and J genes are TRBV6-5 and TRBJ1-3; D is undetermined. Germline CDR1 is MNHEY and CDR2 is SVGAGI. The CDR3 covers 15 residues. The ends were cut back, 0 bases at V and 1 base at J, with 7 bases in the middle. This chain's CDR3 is CASSYSHGSGNTIYF. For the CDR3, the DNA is TGTGCCAGCAGTTACTCTCACGGGTCTGGAAACACCATATATTTT.

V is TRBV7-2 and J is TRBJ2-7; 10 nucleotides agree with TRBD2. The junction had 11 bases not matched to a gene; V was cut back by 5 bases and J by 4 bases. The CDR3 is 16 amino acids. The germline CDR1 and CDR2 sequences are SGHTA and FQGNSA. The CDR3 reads CASSVGASGGSYEQYF. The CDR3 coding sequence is TGTGCCAGCAGCGTAGGGGCTAGCGGGGGCTCGTACGAGCAGTACTTC.

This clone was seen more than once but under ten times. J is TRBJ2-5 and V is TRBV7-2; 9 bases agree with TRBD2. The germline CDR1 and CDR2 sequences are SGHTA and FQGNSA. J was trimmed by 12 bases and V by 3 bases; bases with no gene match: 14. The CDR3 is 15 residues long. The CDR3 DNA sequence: TGTGCCAGCAGCTTTCGAGCGGGGGGCTCAGGTTTAGAGTACTTC. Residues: CASSFRAGGSGLEYF.

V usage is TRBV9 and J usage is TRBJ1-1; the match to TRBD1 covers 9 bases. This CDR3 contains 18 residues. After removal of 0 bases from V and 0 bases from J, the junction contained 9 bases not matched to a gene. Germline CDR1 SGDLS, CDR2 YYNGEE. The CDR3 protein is CASSVVVGTGRMNTEAFF. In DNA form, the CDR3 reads TGTGCCAGCAGCGTAGTAGTCGGGACAGGGAGGATGAACACTGAAGCTTTCTTT. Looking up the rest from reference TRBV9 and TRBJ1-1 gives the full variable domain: DSGVTQTPKHLITATGQRVTLRCSPRSGDLSVYWYQQSLDQGLQFLIQYYNGEERAKGNILERFSAQQFPDLHSELNLSSLELGDSALYFCASSVVVGTGRMNTEAFFGQGTRLTVV.